The 26 T cell receptor beta chains listed next were all sequenced from one sample in a study of shared clonotypes between healthy human individuals. In the naive CD8 group, cells lacked CD45RO and were positively selected for CCR7, so terminally differentiated effector memory CD45RA+ cells were left out. Profiling relied on immunoSEQ multiplex PCR, and the TCRdb table lists in-frame clones only, not all of them. The sample lists about 2.1 million clones, around 95% seen once, with over 1.5% in the top ten. Sequencing was performed on naive CD8+ T cells from PBMCs. These receptors originate from a man younger than 35 in good health. Some clones in this sample may be carry-over from other donors' samples.

The chain recombines TRBV12-5 with TRBJ2-3, with D perhaps matching TRBD2 (6 bases). Trimming pared 6 bases from V and 5 bases from J, leaving 18 bases between. The V gene's germline CDR1 is LGHNT and CDR2 FRNRAP. The CDR3 is made up of 15 amino acids. CDR3 loop: CASGPPGGAVDTQYF. The CDR3 DNA reads TGTGCTAGTGGACCCCCTGGAGGGGCCGTAGATACGCAGTATTTT.

V usage is TRBV27 and J usage is TRBJ1-5, with D possibly being TRBD1 (6 bases). V lost 5 bases to trimming and J lost 5 bases, with 19 bases between them. This CDR3 comprises 16 residues. Germline CDR1 MNHEY, CDR2 SMNVEV (reference sequence). The CDR3 DNA reads TGTGCCAGCAGTCCCAATTCGGACAGCCATTATCAGCCCCAGCATTTT. It codes for CASSPNSDSHYQPQHF.

The rearrangement links TRBV29-1 to TRBJ2-2; possibly TRBD1 or TRBD2 for D (5 bases each). Germline V gene sequence: CDR1 SQVTM, CDR2 ANQGSEA. V lost 2 bases, J lost 0 bases, and 13 bases lay in between. The CDR3 runs 16 residues. The CDR3, as DNA: TGCAGCGTTGAATTTTTCGGGGCTACGAACACCGGGGAGCTGTTTTTT. This gives the protein CSVEFFGATNTGELFF.

This clone was recorded once. V is TRBV7-3 and J is TRBJ2-1; TRBD1 aligns across 9 bases. J lost 1 base, V lost 5 bases, and 6 bases had no gene match. The CDR3 consists of 16 residues. Germline CDR1 SGHTA, CDR2 FQGTGA. The CDR3 reads CASSRIGQGSYNEQFF. The CDR3 DNA sequence: TGTGCCAGCAGCCGTATCGGACAGGGGTCCTACAATGAGCAGTTCTTC.

CDR3 region: CASSEAPGAGNTIYF. The CDR3 DNA sequence: TGTGCCAGCAGTGAAGCACCGGGGGCCGGAAACACCATATATTTT. The V and J genes are TRBV2 and TRBJ1-3, with D possibly TRBD1 on 6 matching bases. V was shortened by 0 bases and J by 4 bases, with 10 bases between the two germline ends. Germline V gene sequence: CDR1 SNHLY, CDR2 FYNNEI. The CDR3 has 15 amino acids. Supplemented by reference TRBV2 and TRBJ1-3, the full variable domain reads EPEVTQTPSHQVTQMGQEVILRCVPISNHLYFYWYRQILGQKVEFLVSFYNNEISEKSEIFDDQFSVERPDGSNFTLKIRSTKLEDSAMYFCASSEAPGAGNTIYFGEGSWLTVV.

The V gene is TRBV27, the J gene TRBJ1-2; 7 nucleotides match TRBD1. Trimming removed 6 bases from V and 7 bases from J; junction bases left unmatched: 11. CDR1 is MNHEY, CDR2 SMNVEV, per germline (reference sequence). CDR3 length: 14 amino acids. CDR3 nucleotides: TGTGCCAGCAGGGTTATAGGGGGACAGACTGGCTACACCTTC. Translation gives CASRVIGGQTGYTF.

This clone was detected a few times. The chain combines TRBV4-1 with TRBJ1-2; perhaps TRBD1 as D (6 bases). Germline V gives CDR1 MGHRA, CDR2 YSYEKL. V lost 0 bases and J lost 8, with 16 bases in between. There are 15 residues in the CDR3. CDR3 loop: CASSQDQGTGWGYTF. The CDR3 region has the DNA TGCGCCAGCAGCCAAGATCAGGGGACCGGGTGGGGCTACACCTTC.

The chain links TRBV11-2 to TRBJ2-7; TRBD1 aligns across 10 bases. With 5 bases clipped from V and 5 bases from J, the junction kept 15 bases outside the gene matches. This CDR3 comprises 17 residues. Germline V gene sequence: CDR1 SGHAT, CDR2 FQNNGV. The CDR3 region has the DNA TGTGCCAGCAGCCCGCGGGCAGGACAGGGGGGAAGCCACGAGCAGTACTTC. It is translated as CASSPRAGQGGSHEQYF.

In the case of this clone: Mismatch with germline at one junction end may stem from a read error. The chain joins TRBV10-2 to TRBJ2-1; D might be TRBD1 (6 bases). This CDR3 comprises 12 residues. Germline CDR1 and CDR2: WSHSY and SAAADI. The CDR3, as DNA: TGCGCCAGCAGTGACATCAGGGGTGAGCCGTTCTTC. Its protein product is CASSDIRGEPFF.

The chain joins TRBV27 to TRBJ1-2; no reliable D call. Germline CDR1 reads MNHEY; CDR2 reads SMNVEV (reference sequence). V gave up 6 bases and J gave up 5 bases, with 7 bases separating them. The length of the CDR3 is 11 residues. CDR3 protein: CASSNGYGYTF. For the CDR3, the DNA is TGTGCCAGCAGCAACGGGTATGGCTACACCTTC.

The chain couples TRBV7-9 to TRBJ1-2, with 8 bases that match TRBD1. The CDR3 spans 17 residues. Germline V gene data show CDR1 as SEHNR and CDR2 as FQNEAQ (reference sequence). The V and J ends lost 5 bases and 2 bases, in that order; junction bases with no gene match: 13. The CDR3 DNA reads TGTGCCAGCAGCCACCCCGGCGGTACAGGGGGAAACTATGGCTACACCTTC. Its protein product is CASSHPGGTGGNYGYTF.

This sequence joins TRBV29-1 and TRBJ1-2; no firm D call. This CDR3 is built from 13 residues. The V end was cut by 6 bases, the J end by 3 bases, with 14 bases between. Germline values: CDR1 SQVTM, CDR2 ANQGSEA. This CDR3 is CSVRRPGDYGYTF. Written as DNA, the CDR3 is TGCAGCGTCCGTCGGCCGGGCGACTATGGCTACACCTTC. The variable domain in full, with the rest retrieved from reference TRBV29-1 and TRBJ1-2, is SAVISQKPSRDICQRGTSLTIQCQVDSQVTMMFWYRQQPGQSLTLIATANQGSEATYESGFVIDKFPISRPNLTFSTLTVSNMSPEDSSIYLCSVRRPGDYGYTFGSGTRLTVV.

On this clone: The sample carries other DNA sequences with the same CDR3. The chain is built from TRBV6-5 and TRBJ1-5, with D unclear. The V gene's germline CDR1 is MNHEY and CDR2 SVGAGI. V was trimmed by 4 bases and J by 1 base, leaving 8 bases between them. This CDR3 region has 14 residues. The CDR3 coding sequence is TGTGCCAGCAGTTTCACCGGGAGCAATCAGCCCCAGCATTTT. This translates into CASSFTGSNQPQHF.

This chain joins TRBV19 and TRBJ1-2; 11 nucleotides line up with TRBD1. CDR1 and CDR2 (germline): LNHDA, SQIVND (reference sequence). With V trimmed by 2 bases and J by 6 bases, 8 bases remained unmatched. The CDR3 has 16 amino acids. The CDR3 here is CASSISAGQGADGYTF. The CDR3 DNA reads as TGTGCCAGTAGTATATCGGCCGGACAGGGGGCCGATGGCTACACCTTC.

This chain joins TRBV7-9 and TRBJ2-7; 7 bases match TRBD1. In germline, CDR1 is SEHNR, CDR2 FQNEAQ (reference sequence). Trimming at V came to 5 bases and at J to 1 base, leaving 8 bases not matched to a gene. There are 15 residues in the CDR3. The DNA for the CDR3 is TGTGCCAGCAGCAGCCGGGACAGCCGATCCTACGAGCAGTACTTC. Amino acid sequence: CASSSRDSRSYEQYF. The full variable domain, in which reference TRBV7-9 and TRBJ2-7 provide the parts outside the CDR3, is DTGVSQNPRHKITKRGQNVTFRCDPISEHNRLYWYRQTLGQGPEFLTYFQNEAQLEKSRLLSDRFSAERPKGSFSTLEIQRTEQGDSAMYLCASSSRDSRSYEQYFGPGTRLTVT.

The chain links TRBV11-1 to TRBJ2-1, with D possibly TRBD1 on 7 matching bases. Trimming cost V 2 bases and J 7 bases, with 12 bases left between them. CDR1 is SGHAT and CDR2 is FQDESV in the germline V gene (reference sequence). The CDR3 runs to 14 residues. This CDR3 reads CASSLQGGRNEQFF. The CDR3 nucleotides are TGTGCCAGCAGCTTACAGGGGGGTAGAAATGAGCAGTTCTTC.

The rearrangement uses TRBV9 and TRBJ2-3; the match to TRBD2 covers 12 bases. This CDR3 spans 20 amino acids. Germline V gene data show CDR1 as SGDLS and CDR2 as YYNGEE. After removal of 0 bases from V and 0 bases from J, the junction contained 11 bases not matched to a gene. The CDR3 region is CASSVAKEWTSGESTDTQYF. The CDR3 coding sequence is TGTGCCAGCAGCGTAGCGAAGGAGTGGACTAGCGGGGAGAGCACAGATACGCAGTATTTT.

V and J are TRBV27 and TRBJ2-7, with a possible D match to TRBD2 (5 bases). Germline-derived CDR1 and CDR2 are MNHEY and SMNVEV (reference sequence). The CDR3 runs to 17 residues. Trimming cost V 3 bases and J 2 bases, with 20 bases left between them. The DNA of the CDR3 is TGTGCCAGCAGTTTGTACCCGGGGAGCGGTTCCCCCTACGAGCAGTACTTC. Translation gives CASSLYPGSGSPYEQYF.

This clone was seen only once. The chain joins TRBV29-1 to TRBJ1-1; TRBD1 aligns across 8 bases. The J segment lost 3 bases and the V segment lost 1 base, leaving 10 bases of the junction unmatched. Germline V gene sequence: CDR1 SQVTM, CDR2 ANQGSEA. The CDR3 totals 16 residues. CDR3 bases: TGCAGCGTTGAAGTGGGGACAGGACTTAGCTACACTGAAGCTTTCTTT. Its translation is CSVEVGTGLSYTEAFF.

V usage is TRBV7-3 and J usage is TRBJ2-3, with TRBD1 matching over 11 bases. J lost 4 bases, V lost 4 bases, and 4 bases had no gene match. The CDR3 is made up of 15 amino acids. The germline V gene has CDR1 SGHTA and CDR2 FQGTGA. The CDR3 region is CASSSGQGASDTQYF. CDR3 coding DNA: TGTGCCAGCAGCTCCGGACAGGGGGCATCAGATACGCAGTATTTT. Full variable domain (remainder filled in from reference TRBV7-3 and TRBJ2-3): GAGVSQTPSNKVTEKGKYVELRCDPISGHTALYWYRQSLGQGPEFLIYFQGTGAADDSGLPNDRFFAVRPEGSVSTLKIQRTERGDSAVYLCASSSGQGASDTQYFGPGTRLTVL.

The chain has TRBV7-2 and TRBJ1-5; D gene ambiguous. In germline, CDR1 is SGHTA, CDR2 FQGNSA. The CDR3 sequence is 15 residues long. V lost 5 bases and J 1 base, leaving 12 bases between the germline ends. The CDR3 loop is CASSPWTESNQPQHF. Written as DNA, the CDR3 is TGTGCCAGCAGCCCCTGGACTGAGAGCAATCAGCCCCAGCATTTT.

V is TRBV7-9 and J is TRBJ2-7; either TRBD1 or TRBD2 may supply D (5 bases each). The V end was cut by 8 bases, the J end by 4 bases, with 18 bases between. In germline, CDR1 is SEHNR, CDR2 FQNEAQ (reference sequence). The CDR3 is made up of 14 amino acids. CDR3 in amino acids: CASHSPGKGYEQYF. CDR3 DNA: TGTGCCAGCCATTCCCCCGGGAAGGGGTACGAGCAGTACTTC. Supplemented by reference TRBV7-9 and TRBJ2-7, the full variable domain reads DTGVSQNPRHKITKRGQNVTFRCDPISEHNRLYWYRQTLGQGPEFLTYFQNEAQLEKSRLLSDRFSAERPKGSFSTLEIQRTEQGDSAMYLCASHSPGKGYEQYFGPGTRLTVT.

This sequence joins TRBV7-9 and TRBJ2-5; 7 bases are shared with TRBD2. The CDR3 consists of 15 residues. The germline V gene encodes CDR1 SEHNR and CDR2 FQNEAQ (reference sequence). Trimming cost V 2 bases and J 2 bases; bases outside gene matches: 5. CDR3 loop: CASSLRVSGQETQYF. The CDR3 region has the DNA TGTGCCAGCAGCTTAAGGGTTAGCGGGCAAGAGACCCAGTACTTC.

J is TRBJ2-7 and V is TRBV6-5, with D perhaps being TRBD1 or TRBD2 (5 bases each). The V end was cut by 2 bases, the J end by 0 bases, with 11 bases between. The CDR3 runs 15 residues. Germline CDR1 MNHEY, CDR2 SVGAGI. This chain's CDR3 is CASSYLRDASYEQYF. For the CDR3, the DNA is TGTGCCAGCAGTTACCTCCGGGACGCCTCCTACGAGCAGTACTTC.

The sample holds a few counts of this clone. Within the sample, other DNA sequences also encode this same CDR3. The chain uses TRBV7-9 and TRBJ1-5; unclear D gene. Trimming cost V 5 bases and J 4 bases, with 9 bases left between them. CDR3 length: 13 amino acids. Germline CDR1 and CDR2: SEHNR and FQNEAQ (reference sequence). The CDR3 sequence is CASSEGRNQPQHF. The CDR3 DNA sequence: TGTGCCAGCAGCGAAGGAAGGAATCAGCCCCAGCATTTT.

J is TRBJ2-7 and V is TRBV5-8, with 11 positions matching TRBD1. The ends lost 0 bases at V and 4 bases at J; junction bases unmatched: 6. CDR3 length: 16 residues. Germline loops: CDR1 SGHTS, CDR2 YDEGEE. CDR3 DNA sequence: TGTGCCAGCAGCTTGGGGGTCGGACAGGGGGCTTACGAGCAGTACTTC. As protein: CASSLGVGQGAYEQYF.